A selection of T cell receptor beta chains follows, all from one sample in a study of shared clonotypes between healthy human individuals. The data were produced by immunoSEQ multiplex PCR, yet TCRdb's version contains in-frame clones alone and is incomplete. Of around 95,000 clones in the sample, under 80% are singletons; the top ten hold roughly 40%. Sequences were obtained from memory CD8+ T cells sorted from blood. The source is a man aged 25 to 40 in good health. The CDR3 runs from the conserved cysteine through the conserved F or W. A D gene is named only where the DNA matches it firmly. Some rows have no size entry. The others give once, few or many, or a class for an expanded clone.

cdr3_aa	cdr3_nt	j_call	d_call	v_call	cdr3_length	clone_size
CASSRRDRGLPNEKLFF	TGTGCCAGCAGCCGCCGGGACAGGGGGCTCCCTAATGAAAAACTGTTTTTT	TRBJ1-4	TRBD1	TRBV28	17	-
CASSLILAAYEQYF	TGTGCCAGCAGTTTGATTCTCGCCGCGTACGAGCAGTACTTC	TRBJ2-7	-	TRBV28	14	-
CASSLPGGYEQYF	TGTGCCAGCAGTTTGCCCGGGGGCTACGAGCAGTACTTC	TRBJ2-7	-	TRBV28	13	-
CASSLGTGPYEQYF	TGTGCCAGCAGCTTAGGGACTGGGCCGTACGAGCAGTACTTC	TRBJ2-7	-	TRBV7-6	14	-
CASSPPGRGGMNTEAFF	TGTGCCAGCTCACCACCGGGAAGGGGGGGGATGAACACTGAAGCTTTCTTT	TRBJ1-1	-	TRBV18	17	few
CASSASQLNEQFF	TGTGCCAGCAGTGCCTCTCAACTCAATGAGCAGTTCTTC	TRBJ2-1	-	TRBV6-4	13	-
CASSPRDRGASGANVLTF	TGTGCCAGCAGTCCCAGGGACAGGGGGGCCTCTGGGGCCAACGTCCTGACTTTC	TRBJ2-6	TRBD1	TRBV28	18	-
CASSSPMGGRKIEQFF	TGTGCCAGCAGTTCACCCATGGGGGGTAGGAAAATAGAGCAGTTCTTC	TRBJ2-1	-	TRBV27	16	few
CASSRNLGTEETQYF	TGCGCCAGCAGCCGCAACCTAGGGACAGAAGAGACCCAGTACTTC	TRBJ2-5	TRBD1	TRBV4-3	15	-
CAITGGLANYGYTF	TGTGCCATCACGGGGGGGTTAGCTAACTATGGCTACACCTTC	TRBJ1-2	-	TRBV10-3	14	-
CASSPGQMPGELFF	TGTGCCAGCAGCCCGGGACAGATGCCCGGGGAGCTGTTTTTT	TRBJ2-2	TRBD1	TRBV27	14	-
CASGQGHNEQFF	TGTGCCAGCGGACAGGGTCACAATGAGCAGTTCTTC	TRBJ2-1	TRBD1	TRBV19	12	once
CASSFSGSADTQYF	TGCGCCAGCAGCTTTAGCGGGAGCGCAGATACGCAGTATTTT	TRBJ2-3	TRBD2	TRBV5-1	14	-
CASSLQGLAGTDTQYF	TGTGCCAGCAGTTTACAAGGGCTAGCGGGGACAGATACGCAGTATTTT	TRBJ2-3	TRBD2	TRBV27	16	-
CASSFRLAGVDEQYF	TGTGCCAGCAGCTTCCGACTAGCGGGAGTAGATGAGCAGTACTTC	TRBJ2-7	TRBD2	TRBV7-2	15	once
CASSRDRTHEDTQYF	TGTGCCAGTAGCCGGGACAGGACCCACGAAGATACGCAGTATTTT	TRBJ2-3	TRBD1	TRBV19	15	many
CASSLNGLAEIQETQYF	TGTGCCAGCAGTTTAAATGGGCTAGCGGAGATCCAAGAGACCCAGTACTTC	TRBJ2-5	TRBD2	TRBV28	17	-
CASSFGGILREQYF	TGTGCCAGCAGTTTCGGCGGGATTCTCAGGGAGCAGTACTTC	TRBJ2-7	-	TRBV27	14	-
CASSLGLPGTQYF	TGTGCCAGCAGCTTAGGCCTCCCCGGGACCCAGTACTTC	TRBJ2-5	-	TRBV13	13	-
CASSDGGLGETQYF	TGTGCCAGCAGTGATGGGGGACTAGGAGAGACCCAGTACTTC	TRBJ2-5	TRBD2	TRBV2	14	-
CASSPGSGYTF	TGTGCCAGCAGCCCAGGGTCGGGCTACACCTTC	TRBJ1-2	-	TRBV11-2	11	-
CASSPLGLGETQYF	TGTGCCAGCAGCCCCCTTGGACTAGGGGAGACCCAGTACTTC	TRBJ2-5	TRBD2	TRBV7-8	14	-
CASSYRWGRESEQFF	TGTGCCAGTAGTTATAGGTGGGGCAGGGAAAGTGAGCAGTTCTTC	TRBJ2-1	-	TRBV19	15	many
CASSLLQTAGNIQYF	TGCGCCAGCAGCTTGCTACAGACCGCCGGCAACATTCAGTACTTC	TRBJ2-4	-	TRBV5-1	15	-
CASSQTGTGGSSTDTQYF	TGTGCCAGCAGCCAGACCGGGACAGGGGGCTCGAGCACAGATACGCAGTATTTT	TRBJ2-3	TRBD1	TRBV7-9	18	-
CASSGGPVTEAFF	TGTGCCAGCAGTGGGGGGCCGGTCACTGAAGCTTTCTTT	TRBJ1-1	-	TRBV2	13	-
CASSSSGSYNEQFF	TGCGCCAGCAGCTCTAGCGGGTCCTACAATGAGCAGTTCTTC	TRBJ2-1	TRBD2	TRBV5-1	14	-
CASSFRSRGDETQYF	TGTGCCAGCAGCTTCAGGAGCAGGGGGGATGAGACCCAGTACTTC	TRBJ2-5	-	TRBV5-4	15	-
CASSHGQGWNEQFF	TGCGCCAGCAGCCATGGACAGGGGTGGAATGAGCAGTTCTTC	TRBJ2-1	TRBD1	TRBV5-1	14	-
CASSLATSGRRKTQYF	TGTGCCAGCAGCTTAGCGACTAGCGGGAGACGAAAGACCCAGTACTTC	TRBJ2-5	TRBD2	TRBV7-2	16	-
CASGLGQGRPDTQYF	TGTGCCAGCGGATTGGGACAGGGGAGGCCAGATACGCAGTATTTT	TRBJ2-3	TRBD1	TRBV27	15	few
CASSPVFTIYEQYF	TGTGCCAGCAGCCCGGTCTTTACTATCTACGAGCAGTACTTC	TRBJ2-7	-	TRBV14	14	few
CASSLRESTEAFF	TGTGCCAGTAGTCTAAGAGAATCCACTGAAGCTTTCTTT	TRBJ1-1	-	TRBV19	13	-
CASSLWYEQYF	TGTGCCAGCAGTTTATGGTACGAGCAGTACTTC	TRBJ2-7	-	TRBV27	11	-
CASSLIPGELFF	TGTGCCAGCAGTCTTATCCCCGGGGAGCTGTTTTTT	TRBJ2-2	-	TRBV27	12	-
CASRTSGTYNEQFF	TGTGCCAGCCGGACTAGCGGGACATACAATGAGCAGTTCTTC	TRBJ2-1	TRBD2	TRBV27	14	-
CASSDGKDYGYTF	TGTGCCAGCAGTGACGGAAAGGACTATGGCTACACCTTC	TRBJ1-2	-	TRBV6-1	13	few
CASSYPSRGSNEKLFF	TGTGCCAGCAGTTACCCAAGCAGGGGCAGTAATGAAAAACTGTTTTTT	TRBJ1-4	-	TRBV6-5	16	-
CASSLQLDKQYF	TGTGCCAGCAGCTTGCAACTCGACAAGCAGTACTTC	TRBJ2-7	-	TRBV5-4	12	few
CSVETAGVGLETQYF	TGCAGCGTTGAAACCGCGGGAGTGGGATTAGAGACCCAGTACTTC	TRBJ2-5	TRBD2	TRBV29-1	15	-
CATARGGRAADTQYF	TGTGCCACCGCCCGCGGCGGGAGGGCCGCAGATACGCAGTATTTT	TRBJ2-3	TRBD2	TRBV28	15	few
CASSLVSQQETQYF	TGTGCCAGCAGCTTAGTTTCCCAGCAAGAGACCCAGTACTTC	TRBJ2-5	-	TRBV13	14	-